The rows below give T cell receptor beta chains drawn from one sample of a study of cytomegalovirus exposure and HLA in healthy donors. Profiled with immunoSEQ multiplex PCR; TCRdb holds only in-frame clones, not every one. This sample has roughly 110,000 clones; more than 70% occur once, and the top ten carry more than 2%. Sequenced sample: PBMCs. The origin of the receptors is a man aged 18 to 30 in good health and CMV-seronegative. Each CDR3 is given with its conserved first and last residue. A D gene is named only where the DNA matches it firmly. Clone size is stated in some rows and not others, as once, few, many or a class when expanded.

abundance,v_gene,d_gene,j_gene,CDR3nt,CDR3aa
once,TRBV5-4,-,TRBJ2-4,TGTGCCAGCAGCTTGGTCGGGGAAAACATTCAGTACTTC,CASSLVGENIQYF
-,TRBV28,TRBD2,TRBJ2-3,TGTGCCAGCAGTTTCGCGGGGGCGGGGGGGCCTTCGGGCACAGATACGCAGTATTTT,CASSFAGAGGPSGTDTQYF
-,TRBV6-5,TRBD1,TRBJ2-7,TGTGCCAGCATGGACAGGGTAGCCGACGAGCAGTACTTC,CASMDRVADEQYF
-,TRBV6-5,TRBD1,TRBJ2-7,TGTGCCAGCAGCCGTACCGGGACAGCCTCCTACGAGCAGTACTTC,CASSRTGTASYEQYF
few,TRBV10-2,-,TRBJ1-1,TGCGCCAGCAGTGAGTTTGAGGAGGATGGGGTGAACACTGAAGCTTTCTTT,CASSEFEEDGVNTEAFF
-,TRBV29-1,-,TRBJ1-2,TGCAGCGTTGGCATGCTTTCGGGTGGCTACACCTTC,CSVGMLSGGYTF
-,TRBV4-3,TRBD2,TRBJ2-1,TGCGCCAGCAGCCAAGGTGCGGGGGATGAGCAGTTCTTC,CASSQGAGDEQFF
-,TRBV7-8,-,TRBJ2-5,TGTGCCAGCAGCGACAGACAAGTACAAGAGACCCAGTACTTC,CASSDRQVQETQYF
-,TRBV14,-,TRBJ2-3,TGTGCCAGCAGCCAAGAACAGGGAGGGACGCAGTATTTT,CASSQEQGGTQYF
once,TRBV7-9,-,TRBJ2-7,TGTGCCAGCGCGAGACAGCCCTCCTACGAGCAGTACTTC,CASARQPSYEQYF
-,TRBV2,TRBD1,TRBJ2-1,TGTGCCAGCAGTCAGGGGGAATACAATGAGCAGTTCTTC,CASSQGEYNEQFF
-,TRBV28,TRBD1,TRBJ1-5,TGTGCCAGCAGCCCAGGGGGCACTCAGCCCCAGCATTTT,CASSPGGTQPQHF
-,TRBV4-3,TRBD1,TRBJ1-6,TGCGCCAGCAGCCAAGCTCCGGGACAGAGTAATTCACCCCTCCACTTT,CASSQAPGQSNSPLHF
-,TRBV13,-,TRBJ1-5,TGTGCCAGCAGCCGTACAGGGAATCAGCCCCAGCATTTT,CASSRTGNQPQHF
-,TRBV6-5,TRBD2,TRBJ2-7,TGTGCCAGCAGTACCCGGACTAGCGGGGGTCAGGAGTACTTC,CASSTRTSGGQEYF
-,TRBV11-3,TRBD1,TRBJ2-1,TGTGCCAGCAGCTCCGGACAGGGAGTGGAGTTCTTC,CASSSGQGVEFF
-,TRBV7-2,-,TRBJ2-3,TGTGCCAGCAGCTCGAGGCGGGGAAGGGGCACAGATACGCAGTATTTT,CASSSRRGRGTDTQYF
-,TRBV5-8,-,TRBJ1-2,TGTGCCAGCAGCCGGGAGTTTGGGGATTTCTACACCTTC,CASSREFGDFYTF
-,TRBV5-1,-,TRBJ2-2,TGCGCCAGCAGCACCCAGGGTAGCACCGGGGAGCTGTTTTTT,CASSTQGSTGELFF
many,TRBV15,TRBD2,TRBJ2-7,TGTGCCACCAGCAAAGACCGACTAGCGGGGGGCCAGTACGAGCAGTACTTC,CATSKDRLAGGQYEQYF
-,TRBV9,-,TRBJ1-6,TGTGCCAGCAGCACCGGGGGAACTCCCCTTAATTCACCCCTCCACTTT,CASSTGGTPLNSPLHF
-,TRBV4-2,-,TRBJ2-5,TGTGCCAGCAGCCAAGTGTTGGCGGGGAAGCAAGAGACCCAGTACTTC,CASSQVLAGKQETQYF
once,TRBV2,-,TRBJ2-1,TGTGCCAGCATAGGCCAGGGTGGCTCCTACAATGAGCAGTTCTTC,CASIGQGGSYNEQFF
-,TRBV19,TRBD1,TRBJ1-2,TGTGCCAGTAGTCCTCTGACAGGGGCAACCTATGGCTACCCCTTC,CASSPLTGATYGYPF
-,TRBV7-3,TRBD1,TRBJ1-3,TGTGCCAGCAGCGTGGACAGGGGGCTCGGAAACACCATATATTTT,CASSVDRGLGNTIYF
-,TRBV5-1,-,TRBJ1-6,TGCGCCAGCAGCTTGCGGGATAATTCACCCCTCCACTTT,CASSLRDNSPLHF
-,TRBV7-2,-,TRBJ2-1,TGTGCCAGCAGCTTTATTAGTATCTCCTACAATGAGCAGTTCTTC,CASSFISISYNEQFF
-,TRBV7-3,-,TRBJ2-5,TGTGCCGGAAGACAGCCCCCCTACCAAGAGACCCAGTACTTC,CAGRQPPYQETQYF
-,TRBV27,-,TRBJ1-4,TGTGCCAGCAGTTTAGGCGGACTGAGCGGGAGTGAAAAACTGTTTTTT,CASSLGGLSGSEKLFF
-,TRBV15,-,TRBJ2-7,TGTGCCACCAGCAGAGATAGGCCCGGCAGGGCAGGCGAGCAGTACTTC,CATSRDRPGRAGEQYF
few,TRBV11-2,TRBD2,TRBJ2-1,TGTGCCAGCAGCCCTCAGGGGCGGGGGGGCCGGAATGAGCAGTTCTTC,CASSPQGRGGRNEQFF
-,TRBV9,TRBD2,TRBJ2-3,TGTGCCAGCAGCGGGGGGGGTAGAGACGGGGATACGCAGTATTTT,CASSGGGRDGDTQYF
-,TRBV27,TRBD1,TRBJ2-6,TGTGCCAGCAGTACCTGGACAGGGGGCTTTGGGGCCAACGTCCTGACTTTC,CASSTWTGGFGANVLTF
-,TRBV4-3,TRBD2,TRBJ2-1,TGCGCCAGCAGCCTTCACCTAGCGGGGGCCAATGAGCAGTTCTTC,CASSLHLAGANEQFF
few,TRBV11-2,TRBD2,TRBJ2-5,TGTGCCAGCAGCGGTAGCGGGGGGCTACAAGAGACCCAGTACTTC,CASSGSGGLQETQYF
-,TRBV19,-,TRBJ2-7,TGTGCCAGTAGTATAGGCCCGACAGGGAGGTTCGGCGAGCAGTACTTC,CASSIGPTGRFGEQYF
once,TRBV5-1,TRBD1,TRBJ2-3,TGCGCCAGCAGCTTGTCAGACAGGGGGGACACAGATACGCAGTATTTT,CASSLSDRGDTDTQYF
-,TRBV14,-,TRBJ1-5,TGTGCCAGCAGCCAAACAGGGTTCCTTCAGCCCCAGCATTTT,CASSQTGFLQPQHF
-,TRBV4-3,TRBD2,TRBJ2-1,TGCGCCAGCAGCCAAGGCGTACCGGGGGGGGCCGATGAGCAGTTCTTC,CASSQGVPGGADEQFF
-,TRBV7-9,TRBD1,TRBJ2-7,TGTTCCAGCAGCCCGGCCGACAGGGGAGTGAGCTACGAGCAGTACTTC,CSSSPADRGVSYEQYF
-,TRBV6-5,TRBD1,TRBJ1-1,TGTGCCAGCAACCTGGACAGGGCCACTGAAGCTTTCTTT,CASNLDRATEAFF
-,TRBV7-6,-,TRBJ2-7,TGTGCCAGCAGCTTGGCCGAGGAGTACGGCGAGCAGTACTTC,CASSLAEEYGEQYF
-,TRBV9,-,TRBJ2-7,TGTGCCAGCAGCCCCACTGAGAGCCCTACCTACGAGCAGTACTTC,CASSPTESPTYEQYF
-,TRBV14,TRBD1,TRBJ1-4,TGTGCCAGCAGCCAAGATCTGTCCCCAGGGGGGAATGAAAAACTGTTTTTT,CASSQDLSPGGNEKLFF
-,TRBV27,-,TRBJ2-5,TGTGCCAGCAGTCCGACAAGGGGGGGCGGAGCCCAGTACTTC,CASSPTRGGGAQYF
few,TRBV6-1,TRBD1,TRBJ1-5,TGTGCCAGCAGTGCCCAGGGGGTTAGCAATCAGCCCCAGCATTTT,CASSAQGVSNQPQHF
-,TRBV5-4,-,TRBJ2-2,TGTGCCAGCAGCTTGAATCAGGGTATAACCGGGGAGCTGTTTTTT,CASSLNQGITGELFF
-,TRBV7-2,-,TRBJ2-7,TGTGCCAGCAGCGCGACAGTCTACGAGCAGTACTTC,CASSATVYEQYF
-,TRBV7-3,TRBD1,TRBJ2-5,TGTGCCAGCAGCCGGACCGGGACAGGGGTAGAGACCCAGTACTTC,CASSRTGTGVETQYF
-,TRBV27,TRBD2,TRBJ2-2,TGTGCCAGCAGTCCCCCACCGGGACTAGCTTCCGGGGAGCTGTTTTTT,CASSPPPGLASGELFF
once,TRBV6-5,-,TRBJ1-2,TGTGCCAGCAGTTACGGAGGGTATGACGGAAACTATGGCTACCCCTTC,CASSYGGYDGNYGYPF
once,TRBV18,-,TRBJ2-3,TGTGCCAGCTCTCGGGACAACACAGATACGCAGTATTTT,CASSRDNTDTQYF
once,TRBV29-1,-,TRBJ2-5,TGCAGCGTTGAAAGGCAGGCTGCAGGGGCCCAGTACTTC,CSVERQAAGAQYF
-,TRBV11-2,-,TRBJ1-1,TGTGCCAGCAGCTTCTCTCCCAGGAACACTGAAGCTTTCTTT,CASSFSPRNTEAFF
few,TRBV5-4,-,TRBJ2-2,TGTGCCAGCACGCAACGGGACACCGGGGAGCTGTTTTTT,CASTQRDTGELFF
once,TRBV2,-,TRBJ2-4,TGTGCCAGCAGTGTTGGCGGGGCGAGAGCCAAAAACATTCAGTACTTC,CASSVGGARAKNIQYF
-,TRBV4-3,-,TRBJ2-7,TGCGCCAGCAGCCAAGGCAGCCAGGGCTCCTACGAGCAGTACTTC,CASSQGSQGSYEQYF
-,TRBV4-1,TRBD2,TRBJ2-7,TGCGCCAGCAGCCAAGGGACTAGCGGCGCCTTCCTCTCCTACGAGCAGTACTTC,CASSQGTSGAFLSYEQYF
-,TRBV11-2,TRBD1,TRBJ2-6,TGTGCCAGCAGCTTAGTGCCAGGGGGAACTGGGGCCAACGTCCTGACTTTC,CASSLVPGGTGANVLTF